What follows describes a single T cell receptor beta chain. Its target antigen remains unknown. No base qualities exist here, and no much larger clone lies one base off it. The library was built by means of 5' RACE. The sequencer was an Illumina HiSeq 2500. A second about 7 to 12 cycle PCR used a sample-barcoded 5' primer and a J-beta primer mix. A template-switch 5' adaptor carrying 12 random nucleotides introduced a unique molecular identifier onto each TCR beta cDNA molecule. Each sample yielded at least 3 million CDR3-containing paired-end reads. First-strand cDNA synthesis was performed from all RNA using the Mint cDNA synthesis kit, with priming by a TRBC-specific oligonucleotide. All cDNA was treated with uracil-DNA glycosylase and then went through a first 18-cycle PCR with the universal primers M1SS and BC2_uni_R. The published analysis was carried out like this. For normalization, 1 million high-quality reads, each with a distinct molecular identifier, were randomly selected from each sample. Reads sharing molecular identifiers were discarded rather than binned into consensus sequences. MiTCR, set to a Q25 quality threshold and the strictest error-elimination algorithm, was used for CDR3 identification, clonotype clustering and error correction. A nonparametric unseen species model with Euler transformation was used to estimate lower-bound total TCR beta diversity. In-frame beta chains were kept once TCRdb had trimmed the public reads at Q25 with fastp and called clones with MiXCR. A single entry per CDR3 protein holds the most common genes and DNA from its merged rows. These V and J calls rely on TCRdb rather than the paper's analysis. This sample has 800,000 to 1,000,000 distinct CDR3 sequences in its table, and roughly 52% of those were observed once. Around an eighth of the sample rests with the top ten.

The donors were roughly 40 Caucasian individuals from Russia, aged roughly 6 to 95 years, who were systemically healthy. Around 10 milliliters of peripheral blood were drawn from each donor into EDTA-treated Vacutainer tubes. Ficoll-Paque density-gradient centrifugation was used to isolate PBMCs, with at least 7 million per sample. Total RNA, at least 5 micrograms per sample, was extracted from PBMCs with Trizol reagent. The percentages of naive CD45RAhigh/CD27high T cells were determined by flow cytometry on a PBMC aliquot from every donor. The data originate from a study of blood T cells in healthy people across ages (dated by TCRdb to the mid-2010s). Background for the entire study: Template switching captured roughly one uniquely barcoded TCR beta cDNA molecule per two T cells in model experiments. Using deep sequencing normalized with unique cDNA molecular identifiers, the study measured how TCR beta repertoire diversity changes with age. The donors were split into four age groups: young (average around 15 years), middle-aged (39), aged (roughly 65) and long-lived (roughly 77). To avoid experimental bias, donors of different ages were distributed randomly across sequencing lanes. Two additional independent replicas of 1 million unique cDNA reads from the same blood draw were analyzed for two donors (one aged 18 to 30 and one aged 80 or older).

General conclusions and limits of the study: Observed TCR beta diversity per million T cells fell roughly linearly with age, and a significant reduction was already apparent by age around 40. Because donor CMV infection status was unknown, age-related changes in expanded clonotypes were potentially confounded. Estimates of total diversity based on one million sequenced T cells were regarded as lower bounds and as underestimates. There was a strong correlation between observed TCR beta diversity and the percentage of naive T cells measured by flow cytometry. Compared with the aged group, more naive CD4+ T cells, fewer expanded clones and increased TCR diversity were shown by the long-lived group, suggesting age selection. Since profiling was done on bulk unsorted PBMCs, naive and antigen-experienced compartments could not be conclusively compared.

The sequenced sample consisted of blood. The TCR originated in a man under 40 in good health.

DNA sequence: TGTGCCAGCAGCTTAGTCCTTGAGCAGTTCTTC. Its amino acids are CASSLVLEQFF. The rearranged chain carries TRBV7-2 and TRBJ2-1, with no confidently assigned D gene. For CDR1 and CDR2, the germline V gene lists SGHTA and FQGNSA. V is shortened by 1 base, J by 9 bases, and the region joining them spans 4 bases. Including the terminal cysteine and phenylalanine, the CDR3 comprises 11 residues. Solely the CDR3 DNA is kept, with 33 bases framed from the first base.